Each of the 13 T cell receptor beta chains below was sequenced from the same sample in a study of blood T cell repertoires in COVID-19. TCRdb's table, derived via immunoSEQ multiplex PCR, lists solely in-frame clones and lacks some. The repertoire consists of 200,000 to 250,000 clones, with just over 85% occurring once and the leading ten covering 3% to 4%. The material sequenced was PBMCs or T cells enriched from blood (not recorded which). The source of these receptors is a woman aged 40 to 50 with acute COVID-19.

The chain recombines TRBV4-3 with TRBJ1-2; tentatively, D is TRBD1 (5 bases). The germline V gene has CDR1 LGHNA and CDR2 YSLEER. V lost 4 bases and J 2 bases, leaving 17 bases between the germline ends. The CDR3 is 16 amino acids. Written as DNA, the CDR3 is TGCGCCAGCAGCCGAACAAGTGGGCAGGGAAACTATGGCTACACCTTC. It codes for CASSRTSGQGNYGYTF.

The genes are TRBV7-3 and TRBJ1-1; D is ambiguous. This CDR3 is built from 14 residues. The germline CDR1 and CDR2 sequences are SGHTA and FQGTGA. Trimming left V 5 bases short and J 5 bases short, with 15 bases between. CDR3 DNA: TGTGCCAGCAGCCTAGATCGACGGTCGACTGAAGCTTTCTTT. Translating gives CASSLDRRSTEAFF.

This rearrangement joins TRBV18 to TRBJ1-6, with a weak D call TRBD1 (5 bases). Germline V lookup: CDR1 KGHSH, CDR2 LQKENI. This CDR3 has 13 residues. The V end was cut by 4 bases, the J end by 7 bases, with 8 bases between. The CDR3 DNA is TGTGCCAGCTCACAGGGGAACAATTCACCCCTCCACTTT. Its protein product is CASSQGNNSPLHF.

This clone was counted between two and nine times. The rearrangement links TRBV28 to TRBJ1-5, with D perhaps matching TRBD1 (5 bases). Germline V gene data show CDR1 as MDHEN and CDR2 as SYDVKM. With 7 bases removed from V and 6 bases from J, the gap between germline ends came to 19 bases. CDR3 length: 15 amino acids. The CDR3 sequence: CASKGVVGLGQPQHF. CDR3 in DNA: TGTGCCAGCAAGGGCGTGGTGGGGCTCGGTCAGCCCCAGCATTTT.

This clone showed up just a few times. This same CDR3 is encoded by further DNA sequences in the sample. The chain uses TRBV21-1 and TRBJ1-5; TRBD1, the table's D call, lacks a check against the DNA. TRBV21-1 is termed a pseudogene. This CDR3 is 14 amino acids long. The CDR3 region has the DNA TGTGCCAGCAGCAAAGGGACAGGGAATCAGCCCCAGCATTTT. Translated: CASSKGTGNQPQHF.

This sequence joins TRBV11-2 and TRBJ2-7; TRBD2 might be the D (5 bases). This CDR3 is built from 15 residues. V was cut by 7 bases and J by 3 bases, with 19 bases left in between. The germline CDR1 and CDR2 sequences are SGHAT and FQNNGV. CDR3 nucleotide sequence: TGTGCCAGCACCCCCCCGGGCAGAGACTACTACGAGCAGTACTTC. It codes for CASTPPGRDYYEQYF.

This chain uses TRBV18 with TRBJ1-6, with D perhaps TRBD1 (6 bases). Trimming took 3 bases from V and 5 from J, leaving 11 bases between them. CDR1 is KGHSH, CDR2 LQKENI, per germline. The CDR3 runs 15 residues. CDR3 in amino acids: CASSPQTGDNSPLHF. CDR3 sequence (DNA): TGTGCCAGCTCACCCCAGACAGGAGATAATTCACCCCTCCACTTT.

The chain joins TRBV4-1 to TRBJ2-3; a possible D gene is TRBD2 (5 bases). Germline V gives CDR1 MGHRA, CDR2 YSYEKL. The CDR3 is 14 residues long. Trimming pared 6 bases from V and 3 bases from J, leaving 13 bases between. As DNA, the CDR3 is TGCGCCAGCAGTCGTCGGGAAGGGACAGATACGCAGTATTTT. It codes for CASSRREGTDTQYF.

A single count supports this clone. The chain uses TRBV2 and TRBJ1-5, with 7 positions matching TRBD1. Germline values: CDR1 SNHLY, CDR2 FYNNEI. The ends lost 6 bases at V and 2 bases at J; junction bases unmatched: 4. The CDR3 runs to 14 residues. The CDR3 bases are TGTGCCAGCAGAGGACAGGCAGGCAATCAGCCCCAGCATTTT. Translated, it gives CASRGQAGNQPQHF.

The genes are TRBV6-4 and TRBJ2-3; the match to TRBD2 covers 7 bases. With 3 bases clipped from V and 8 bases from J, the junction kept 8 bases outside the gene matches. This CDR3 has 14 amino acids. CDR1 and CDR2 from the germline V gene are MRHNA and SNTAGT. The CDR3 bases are TGTGCCAGCAGTGAGAGTAGCGGGTCGGGTACGCAGTATTTT. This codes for CASSESSGSGTQYF.

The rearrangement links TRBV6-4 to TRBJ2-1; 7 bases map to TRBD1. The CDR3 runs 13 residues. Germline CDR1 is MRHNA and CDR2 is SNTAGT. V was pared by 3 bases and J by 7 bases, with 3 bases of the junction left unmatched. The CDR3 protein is CASSETGNNEQFF. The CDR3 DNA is TGTGCCAGCAGTGAGACAGGGAATAATGAGCAGTTCTTC.

For the CDR3, the DNA is TGTGCCAGTAGTACCGGACTAGCGGGGGCCACAGATACGCAGTATTTT. It translates to CASSTGLAGATDTQYF. This chain links TRBV19 with TRBJ2-3; 13 bases match TRBD2. Trimming at V came to 4 bases and at J to 2 bases, leaving 3 bases not matched to a gene. Germline CDR1 and CDR2: LNHDA and SQIVND (reference sequence). The CDR3 contains 16 residues.

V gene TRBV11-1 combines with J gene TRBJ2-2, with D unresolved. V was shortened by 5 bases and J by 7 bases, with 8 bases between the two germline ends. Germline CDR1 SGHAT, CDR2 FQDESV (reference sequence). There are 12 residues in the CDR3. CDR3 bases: TGTGCCAGCAGCCTTGGAGTCGGGGAGCTGTTTTTT. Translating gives CASSLGVGELFF.